Listed here are 19 T cell receptor beta chains from one sample, sequenced in a study of shared clonotypes between healthy human individuals. Sequencing was performed with immunoSEQ multiplex PCR; in TCRdb, only in-frame clones are kept and a portion is missing. The data show under 200,000 clones, with about 93% seen just once and around 0.067% held by the top ten. Sequences were obtained from naive CD4+ T cells sorted from blood. The subset was: CD45RA+ positively selected. These receptor sequences come from a woman aged 30 to 39 in good health.

This sequence joins TRBV6-1 and TRBJ2-5, with 9 bases aligning to TRBD1. CDR3 size: 14 residues. CDR1 and CDR2 from the germline V gene are MNHNS and SASEGT. The ends lost 5 bases at V and 4 bases at J; junction bases unmatched: 5. Written as DNA, the CDR3 is TGTGCCAGCAGTCCCTCGACAGGGGGAGAGACCCAGTACTTC. This gives the protein CASSPSTGGETQYF.

V is TRBV18 and J is TRBJ2-2; 11 bases match TRBD2. Trimming at V came to 2 bases and at J to 6 bases, leaving 11 bases not matched to a gene. Germline CDR1 KGHSH, CDR2 LQKENI. This CDR3 contains 18 residues. The CDR3 DNA is TGTGCCAGCTCACCATTAGCGGGAGGGCCATCTAGCGCCGGGGAGCTGTTTTTT. Translated: CASSPLAGGPSSAGELFF.

V usage is TRBV27 and J usage is TRBJ2-2, with 8 positions matching TRBD1. This CDR3 contains 13 residues. CDR1 MNHEY and CDR2 SMNVEV come from the germline V gene (reference sequence). Unmatched junction bases numbered 5, after V lost 10 bases and J lost 4 bases. The CDR3 here is CATAGGLTGELFF. The CDR3 DNA is TGTGCCACCGCAGGGGGCCTCACCGGGGAGCTGTTTTTT.

This sequence joins TRBV6-1 and TRBJ2-2; D is undetermined. V was shortened by 7 bases and J by 3 bases, with 3 bases between the two germline ends. Germline CDR1 reads MNHNS; CDR2 reads SASEGT. The CDR3 contains 11 residues. The CDR3 DNA follows: TGTGCCAGCACCTACACCGGGGAGCTGTTTTTT. It yields the protein CASTYTGELFF.

This clone was found once. The chain recombines TRBV7-9 with TRBJ1-5; D perhaps matches TRBD1 (5 bases). The germline gives CDR1 SEHNR, CDR2 FQNEAQ (reference sequence). The CDR3 is made up of 15 amino acids. V was trimmed by 4 bases and J by 11 bases, leaving 21 bases between them. This chain's CDR3 is CASSSSNGGVRSQHF. The CDR3 DNA follows: TGTGCCAGCAGCTCCTCGAATGGGGGAGTAAGGTCCCAGCATTTT.

The chain links TRBV28 to TRBJ2-7, with TRBD1 matching over 11 bases. Looked up from germline, CDR1 is MDHEN and CDR2 is SYDVKM. This CDR3 region has 15 residues. Germline trimming cut 5 bases from V and 0 bases from J; bases unmatched to any gene: 3. The DNA of the CDR3 is TGTGCCAGCAGTCCCGGGACAGGGGGCTCCTACGAGCAGTACTTC. It codes for CASSPGTGGSYEQYF.

This chain joins TRBV28 and TRBJ1-2, with 7 bases identical to TRBD1. V was clipped by 0 bases and J by 5 bases; unmatched bases: 18. Germline V gene data show CDR1 as MDHEN and CDR2 as SYDVKM. The CDR3 length is 19 residues. DNA for the CDR3: TGTGCCAGCAGTTTATGGGTCCCTAATTCCCAACAGGGGAAATATGGCTACACCTTC. Translation: CASSLWVPNSQQGKYGYTF.

This rearrangement joins TRBV28 to TRBJ2-7, with TRBD1 identical over 7 bases. V shed 5 bases, J shed 1 base, and the junction held 8 bases outside the gene matches. Germline CDR1 MDHEN, CDR2 SYDVKM. The CDR3 totals 15 residues. The CDR3 loop is CASSPTGTVSYEQYF. The DNA for the CDR3 is TGTGCCAGCAGTCCTACCGGGACAGTATCCTACGAGCAGTACTTC.

This chain links TRBV27 with TRBJ2-5; 10 bases map to TRBD1. V lost 6 bases, J lost 1 base, and 5 bases stayed unmatched. The CDR3 contains 15 residues. Looked up from germline, CDR1 is MNHEY and CDR2 is SMNVEV (reference sequence). CDR3 region: CASRGTGEGQETQYF. The CDR3 DNA reads as TGTGCCAGCAGGGGGACAGGGGAAGGCCAAGAGACCCAGTACTTC.

The rearrangement joins TRBV27 to TRBJ1-2; D uncertain. The CDR3 is 15 amino acids. The germline V gene encodes CDR1 MNHEY and CDR2 SMNVEV (reference sequence). Trimming pared 4 bases from V and 3 bases from J, leaving 15 bases between. CDR3 residues: CASSSPAGGYYGYTF. The CDR3 coding sequence is TGTGCCAGCAGTTCCCCGGCCGGTGGGTACTATGGCTACACCTTC.

The rearrangement links TRBV27 to TRBJ2-5, with TRBD1 identical over 7 bases. Germline values: CDR1 MNHEY, CDR2 SMNVEV (reference sequence). The trim removed 2 bases at V and 2 bases at J, leaving 2 bases unmatched. The CDR3 has 14 amino acids. The CDR3 nucleotides read TGTGCCAGCAGTTTAAGGGGGCCTCAAGAGACCCAGTACTTC. It yields the protein CASSLRGPQETQYF.

The genes are TRBV6-5 and TRBJ2-7, with TRBD1 as a possible D gene (6 bases). The length of the CDR3 is 15 residues. Germline loops: CDR1 MNHEY, CDR2 SVGAGI. V was shortened by 3 bases and J by 2 bases, with 14 bases between the two germline ends. This CDR3 is CASSYSGGKAYEQYF. Here the CDR3 DNA reads TGTGCCAGCAGTTATAGTGGGGGCAAAGCCTACGAGCAGTACTTC.

This clone occurred once. The rearrangement joins TRBV7-9 to TRBJ2-7; 9 bases fit TRBD1. The germline CDR1 and CDR2 sequences are SEHNR and FQNEAQ (reference sequence). V lost 6 bases to trimming and J lost 4 bases; unmatched junction nucleotides: 4. There are 13 residues in the CDR3. Here the CDR3 reads CASRRTGAYEQYF. CDR3 in DNA: TGTGCCAGCAGACGGACAGGGGCTTACGAGCAGTACTTC.

The V call is TRBV7-2, the J call TRBJ2-1, with D possibly TRBD2 on 6 matching bases. CDR3 length: 15 amino acids. Between the trimmed V and J ends, which lost 5 bases and 9 bases, there was a span of 20 bases. Germline V CDR1 and CDR2: SGHTA, FQGNSA. CDR3 amino acids: CASSTTGKGRREQFF. Written as DNA, the CDR3 is TGTGCCAGCAGCACGACGGGGAAAGGGAGGCGTGAGCAGTTCTTC.

The chain joins TRBV15 to TRBJ2-7; D gene uncertain. The V gene's germline CDR1 is LNHNV and CDR2 YYDKDF (reference sequence). This CDR3 is 15 amino acids long. With 4 bases removed from V and 8 bases from J, the gap between germline ends came to 21 bases. In DNA, the CDR3 is TGTGCCACCAGCAAGACCAGGACCGATACCCTACAGCAGTACTTC. It codes for CATSKTRTDTLQQYF.

The chain links TRBV20-1 to TRBJ2-5, with D unclear. The DNA end favors TRBJ2-7, so the J call may be wrong. This CDR3 comprises 10 residues. The germline V gene encodes CDR1 DFQATT and CDR2 SNEGSKA (reference sequence). Here the CDR3 reads CSAKHDEQYF. CDR3 DNA: TGCAGTGCTAAACACGACGAGCAGTACTTC.

The rearrangement links TRBV7-9 to TRBJ1-2, with 10 positions matching TRBD1. The ends lost 5 bases at V and 8 bases at J; junction bases unmatched: 14. Per the germline V gene, CDR1 is SEHNR and CDR2 is FQNEAQ (reference sequence). The CDR3 consists of 16 residues. Written as DNA, the CDR3 is TGTGCCAGCAGCCCGGGACAGGGGCCGATCCGGGGAGGCTACACCTTC. Translating it yields CASSPGQGPIRGGYTF.

DNA of the CDR3: TGTGCCAGTAGTTTTGGGGGCGAGCAGTTCACTGAAGCTTTCTTT. This sequence encodes CASSFGGEQFTEAFF. The rearrangement uses TRBV19 and TRBJ1-1, with D possibly being TRBD1 (6 bases). V shed 5 bases and J shed 4 bases, with 17 bases lying between them. CDR1 LNHDA and CDR2 SQIVND come from the germline V gene (reference sequence). This CDR3 spans 15 amino acids.

As concerns this clone: The junction departs from germline at one end; a sequencing error may be responsible. V usage is TRBV18 and J usage is TRBJ2-5; D gene uncertain. Germline V gene lookup returns CDR1 KGHSH and CDR2 LQKENI. There are 13 residues in the CDR3. The CDR3 loop reads CASSPPNVEAQYF. In DNA form, the CDR3 reads TGTGCCAGCTCACCACCGAATGTAGAGGCCCAGTACTTC.